This TCR beta chain was obtained from a study of blood T cell repertoires in COVID-19. Background on the study: Collection of acute and convalescent COVID-19 samples took place in the United States, Italy and Spain. Sample material is recorded as cDNA or gDNA derived from T cells, B-cell-depleted T cells, or PBMCs.

The CDR3 spans 17 residues. Trimming removed 8 bases from V and 1 base from J; junction bases left unmatched: 12. Germline V gene lookup returns CDR1 SNHLY and CDR2 FYNNEI. Authors' methods: Amplifying reference gene primers gave estimates of nucleated cell counts. Profiled with immunoSEQ multiplex PCR; TCRdb holds only in-frame clones, not every one. The V and J calls and clone size are taken from that table; D and trimming were inferred from the DNA. This table holds 540,000 or so clones, approximately 91% found once. In Seattle, patients joined the study during active infection and were tracked longitudinally.

Sequencing input: peripheral blood. The TCR comes from a woman in her forties or fifties with COVID-19, enrolled during active disease. The V call is TRBV2, the J call TRBJ1-5; 9 bases are shared with TRBD1. The CDR3 region has the DNA TGTGCCAGCGGGCTGGACAGGGGTAGAGAAAGCAATCAGCCCCAGCATTTT. Amino acid sequence: CASGLDRGRESNQPQHF.